The entry below describes one T cell receptor beta chain. Antigen: not known. The data belong to a study of CD8 T cells in Susac syndrome. Whole-study findings and limits: The total CD8+ repertoires contained around 15 Susac-specific public clones, and the CD8+ TEMRA repertoires contained 5 or 6.

CDR3 size: 16 residues. Germline loops: CDR1 MNHEY, CDR2 SVGAGI. The germline V and J ends were trimmed by 2 bases and 0 bases, with 12 bases remaining between them. Reverse transcription of about 0.45 to 1 ug RNA used random hexamers. A multiplex approach, immunoSEQ multiplex PCR, amplified TCR beta CDR3 across 54 Vbeta and 13 Jbeta. Each CDR3 protein is one row after TCRdb ran MiXCR on the immunoSEQ multiplex PCR reads. This table has 120,000 or so distinct CDR3 sequences, around 94% appearing once. J is TRBJ2-3 and V is TRBV6-5, with a weak D call TRBD1 (5 bases). The origin of this receptor is a human donor with Susac syndrome. The specimen was CD8+ T cells from PBMCs. CDR3 bases: TGTGCCAGCAGTTACGGGGTGGGGCGGAGCACAGATACGCAGTATTTT. Protein: CASSYGVGRSTDTQYF.